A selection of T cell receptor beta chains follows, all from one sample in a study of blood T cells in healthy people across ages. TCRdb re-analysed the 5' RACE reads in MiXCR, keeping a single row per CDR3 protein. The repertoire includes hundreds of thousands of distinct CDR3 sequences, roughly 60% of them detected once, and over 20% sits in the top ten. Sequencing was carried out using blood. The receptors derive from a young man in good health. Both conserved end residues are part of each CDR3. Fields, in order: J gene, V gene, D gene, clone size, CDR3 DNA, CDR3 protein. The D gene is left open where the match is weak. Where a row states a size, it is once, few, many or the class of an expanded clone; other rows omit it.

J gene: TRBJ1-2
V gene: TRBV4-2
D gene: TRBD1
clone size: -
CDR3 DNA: TGTGCCAGCAGCCCCGGGGCGACAGGGAGGAGCTACACCTTC
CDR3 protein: CASSPGATGRSYTF

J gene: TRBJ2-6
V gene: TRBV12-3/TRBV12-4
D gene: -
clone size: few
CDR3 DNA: TGTGCCAGCAGATATGAGGGTTCTGGGGCCAACGTCCTGACTTTC
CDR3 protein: CASRYEGSGANVLTF

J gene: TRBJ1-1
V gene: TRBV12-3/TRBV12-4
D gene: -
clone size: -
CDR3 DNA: TGTGCCAGCAGTTTTCAGGGGCCAGGGTACACTGAAGCTTTCTTT
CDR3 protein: CASSFQGPGYTEAFF

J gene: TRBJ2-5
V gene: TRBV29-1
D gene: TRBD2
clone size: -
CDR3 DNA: TGCAGCGTAGCTGTAGCGGGAGGGCAAGAGACCCAGTACTTC
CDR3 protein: CSVAVAGGQETQYF

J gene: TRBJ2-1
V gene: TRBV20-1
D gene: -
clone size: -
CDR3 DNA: TGCAGTGCCGAGGTCCGGAATAATGAGCAGTTCTTC
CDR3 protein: CSAEVRNNEQFF

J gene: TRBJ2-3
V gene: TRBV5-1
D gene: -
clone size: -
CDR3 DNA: TGCGCCAGCAGCCGAAGGACGGAGAGCACAGATACGCAGTATTTT
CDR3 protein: CASSRRTESTDTQYF

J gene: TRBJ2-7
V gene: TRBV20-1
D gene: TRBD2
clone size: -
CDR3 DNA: TGCAGTGCTAGATCTGCCCGGGGGGGTTACGAGCAGTACTTC
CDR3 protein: CSARSARGGYEQYF

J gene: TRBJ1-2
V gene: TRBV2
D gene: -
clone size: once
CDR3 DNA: TGTGCCAGCACTCCGCTCGGCCCCTATGGCTACACCTTC
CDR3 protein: CASTPLGPYGYTF

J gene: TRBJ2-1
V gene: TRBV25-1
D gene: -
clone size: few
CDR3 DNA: TGTGCCAGCAGTAGGGGGGATTCCTACAATGAGCAGTTCTTC
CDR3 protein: CASSRGDSYNEQFF

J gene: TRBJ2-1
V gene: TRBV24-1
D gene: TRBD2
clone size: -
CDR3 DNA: TGTGCCACCAGTGGCCCCCCGCGCGGGAGGGACTCCAATGAGCAGTTCTTC
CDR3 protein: CATSGPPRGRDSNEQFF

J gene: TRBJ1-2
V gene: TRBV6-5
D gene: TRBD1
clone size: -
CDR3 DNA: TGTGCCAGCACCTCCGCGACAGGGGGCCCCTATGGCTACACCTTC
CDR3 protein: CASTSATGGPYGYTF

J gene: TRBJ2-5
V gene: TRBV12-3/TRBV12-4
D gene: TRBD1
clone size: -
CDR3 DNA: TGTGCCAGCGGCGGATATAGCAGGCCAGGGGGGACCCAGTACTTC
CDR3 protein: CASGGYSRPGGTQYF

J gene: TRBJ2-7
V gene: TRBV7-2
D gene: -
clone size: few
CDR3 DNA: TGTGCCAGCAGCTTATGGGACACGGTTCAAGAGCAGTACTTC
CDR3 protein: CASSLWDTVQEQYF

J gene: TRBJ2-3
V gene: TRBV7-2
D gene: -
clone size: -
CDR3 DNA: TGTGCCAGCACGCTCGGGGCCACTAGCACAGATACGCAGTATTTT
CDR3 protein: CASTLGATSTDTQYF

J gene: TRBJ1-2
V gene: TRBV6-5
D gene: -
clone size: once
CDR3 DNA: TGTGCCAGCAGTTACGCCCAGGGGCTGGGCTATGGCTACACCTTC
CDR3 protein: CASSYAQGLGYGYTF

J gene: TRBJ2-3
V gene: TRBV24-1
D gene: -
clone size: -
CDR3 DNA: TGTGCCACCCGTCCCCGGGCCACAGATACGCAGTATTTT
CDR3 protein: CATRPRATDTQYF

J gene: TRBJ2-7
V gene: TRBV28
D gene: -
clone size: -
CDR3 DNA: TGTGCCAGCAGGACCGGGACGGGAAACTACGGGCAGTACTTC
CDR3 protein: CASRTGTGNYGQYF

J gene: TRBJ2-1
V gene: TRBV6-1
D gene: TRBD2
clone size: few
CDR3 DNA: TGTGCCAGCGTGACTAGCGGGAGTCCTTACAATGAGCAGTTCTTC
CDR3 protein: CASVTSGSPYNEQFF

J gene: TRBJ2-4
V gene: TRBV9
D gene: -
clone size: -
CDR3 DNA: TGTGCCAGCAGCCCTCCGGGATTAGGCTCCTACGAGCACTACTTC
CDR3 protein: CASSPPGLGSYEHYF

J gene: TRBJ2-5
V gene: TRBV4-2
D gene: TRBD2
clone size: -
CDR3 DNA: TGTGCCAGCAGCCCCGCGGGCGGGAGTAAGACCCAGTACTTC
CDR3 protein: CASSPAGGSKTQYF

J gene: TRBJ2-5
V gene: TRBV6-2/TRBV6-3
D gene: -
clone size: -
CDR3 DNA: TGTGCCAGCAAGACAGAGTGGCCCTTGCAAGAGACCCAGTACTTC
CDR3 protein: CASKTEWPLQETQYF

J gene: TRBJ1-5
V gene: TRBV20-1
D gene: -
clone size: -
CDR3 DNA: TGCAGTGCTAGAGAGGGGGCGGGAACCGGGCCCCAGCATTTT
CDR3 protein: CSAREGAGTGPQHF

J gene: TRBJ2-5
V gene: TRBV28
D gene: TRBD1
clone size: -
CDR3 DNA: TGTGCCAGCACCCAGGGGACAGGCGGCAGGACCCAGTACTTC
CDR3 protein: CASTQGTGGRTQYF

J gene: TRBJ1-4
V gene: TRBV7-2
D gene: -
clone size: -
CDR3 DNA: TGTGCCAGTAGCCCATCACCCGGGGAAAAACTGTTTTTT
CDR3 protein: CASSPSPGEKLFF

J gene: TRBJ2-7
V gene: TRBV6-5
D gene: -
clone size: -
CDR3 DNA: TGTGCCAGCAGTCTACAGAGGACCGACTACGAGCAGTACTTC
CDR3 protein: CASSLQRTDYEQYF

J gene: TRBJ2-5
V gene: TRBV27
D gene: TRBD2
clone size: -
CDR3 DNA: TGTGCCGCCGCTAGCGGGAGTAGCACCCAGTACTTC
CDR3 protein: CAAASGSSTQYF